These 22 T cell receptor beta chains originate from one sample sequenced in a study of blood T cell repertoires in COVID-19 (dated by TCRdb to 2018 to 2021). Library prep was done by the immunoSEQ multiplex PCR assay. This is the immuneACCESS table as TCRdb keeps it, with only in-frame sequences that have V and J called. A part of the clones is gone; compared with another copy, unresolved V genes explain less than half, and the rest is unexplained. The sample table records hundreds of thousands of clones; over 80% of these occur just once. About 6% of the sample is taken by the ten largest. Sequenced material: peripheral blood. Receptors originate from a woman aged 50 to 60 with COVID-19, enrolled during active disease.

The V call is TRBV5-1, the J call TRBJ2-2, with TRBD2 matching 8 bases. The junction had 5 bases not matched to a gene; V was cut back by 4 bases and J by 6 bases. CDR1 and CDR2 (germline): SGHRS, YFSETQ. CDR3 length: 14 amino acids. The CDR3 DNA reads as TGCGCCAGCAGCCTGGGACTAGTACCCGGGGAGCTGTTTTTT. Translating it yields CASSLGLVPGELFF.

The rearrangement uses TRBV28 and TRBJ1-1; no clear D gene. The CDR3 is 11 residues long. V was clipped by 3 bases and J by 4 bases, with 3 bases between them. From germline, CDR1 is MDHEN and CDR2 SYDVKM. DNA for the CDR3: TGTGCCAGCAGTTTCCGCACTGAAGCTTTCTTT. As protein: CASSFRTEAFF.

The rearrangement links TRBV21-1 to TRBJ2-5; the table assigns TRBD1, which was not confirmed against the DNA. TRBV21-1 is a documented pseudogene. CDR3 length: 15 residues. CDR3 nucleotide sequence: TGTGCCAGCAGCCTCGGACAGGGGGCAGGGGAGACCCAGTACTTC. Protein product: CASSLGQGAGETQYF.

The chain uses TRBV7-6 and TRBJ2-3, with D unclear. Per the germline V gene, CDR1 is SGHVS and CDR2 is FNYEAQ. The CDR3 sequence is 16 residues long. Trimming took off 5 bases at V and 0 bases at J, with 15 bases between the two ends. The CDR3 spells CASSGPPDSSTDTQYF. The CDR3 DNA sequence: TGTGCCAGCAGCGGCCCACCCGACTCTAGCACAGATACGCAGTATTTT.

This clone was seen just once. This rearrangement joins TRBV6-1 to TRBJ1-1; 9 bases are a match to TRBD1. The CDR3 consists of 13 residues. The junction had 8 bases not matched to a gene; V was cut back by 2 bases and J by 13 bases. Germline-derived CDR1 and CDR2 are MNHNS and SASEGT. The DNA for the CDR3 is TGTGCCAGCAGTGAACAAGAGGGGACAGGGCATTTCTTT. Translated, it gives CASSEQEGTGHFF.

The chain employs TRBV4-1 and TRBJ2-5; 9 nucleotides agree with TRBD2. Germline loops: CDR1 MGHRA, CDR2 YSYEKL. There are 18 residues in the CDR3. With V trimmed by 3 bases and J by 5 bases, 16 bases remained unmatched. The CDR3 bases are TGCGCCAGCAGCCAGTTAGGTTTCGCGGGAGGGCATGAGGAGACCCAGTACTTC. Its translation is CASSQLGFAGGHEETQYF.

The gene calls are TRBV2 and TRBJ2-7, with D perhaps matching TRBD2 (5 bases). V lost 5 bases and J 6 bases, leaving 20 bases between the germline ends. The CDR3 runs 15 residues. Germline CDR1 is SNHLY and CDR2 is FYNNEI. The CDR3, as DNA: TGTGCCAGCAGTCTCATAGCGCAAGAGTTGGGCGAGCAGTACTTC. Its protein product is CASSLIAQELGEQYF.

For the CDR3, the DNA is TGTGCCAGCAGCTTAGACTACCCCTTATACAATGAGCAGTTCTTC. Translating gives CASSLDYPLYNEQFF. The chain recombines TRBV7-9 with TRBJ2-1; no definite D call. V was shortened by 1 base and J by 4 bases, with 11 bases between the two germline ends. CDR1 is SEHNR and CDR2 is FQNEAQ in the germline V gene (reference sequence). The CDR3 runs 15 residues.

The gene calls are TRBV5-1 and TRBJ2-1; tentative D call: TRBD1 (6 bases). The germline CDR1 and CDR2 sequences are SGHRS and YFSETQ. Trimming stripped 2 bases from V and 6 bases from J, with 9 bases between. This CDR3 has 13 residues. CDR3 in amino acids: CASSFTGTNEQFF. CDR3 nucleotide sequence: TGCGCCAGCAGCTTCACAGGGACCAATGAGCAGTTCTTC.

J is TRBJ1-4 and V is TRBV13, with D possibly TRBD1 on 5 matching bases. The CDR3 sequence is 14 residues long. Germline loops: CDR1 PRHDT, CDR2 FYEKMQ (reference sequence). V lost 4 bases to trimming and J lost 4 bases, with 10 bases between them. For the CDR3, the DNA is TGTGCCAGCAGCTCTCTCGGACATAATGAAAAACTGTTTTTT. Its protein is CASSSLGHNEKLFF.

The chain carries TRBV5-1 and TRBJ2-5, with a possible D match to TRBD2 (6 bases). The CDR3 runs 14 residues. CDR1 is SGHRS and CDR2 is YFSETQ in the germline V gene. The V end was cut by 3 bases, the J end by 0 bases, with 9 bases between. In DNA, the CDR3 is TGCGCCAGCAGCTGGGGACTGGACCAAGAGACCCAGTACTTC. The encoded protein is CASSWGLDQETQYF.

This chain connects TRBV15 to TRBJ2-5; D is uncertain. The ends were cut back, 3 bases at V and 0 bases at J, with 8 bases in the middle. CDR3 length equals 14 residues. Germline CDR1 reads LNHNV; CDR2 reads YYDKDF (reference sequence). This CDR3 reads CATSRRIDQETQYF. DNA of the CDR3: TGTGCCACCAGCAGGCGAATAGACCAAGAGACCCAGTACTTC.

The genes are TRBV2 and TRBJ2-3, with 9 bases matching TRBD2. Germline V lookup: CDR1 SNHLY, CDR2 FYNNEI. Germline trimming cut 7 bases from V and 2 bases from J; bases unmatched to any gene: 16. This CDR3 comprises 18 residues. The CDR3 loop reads CASKAGTSNSGSTDTQYF. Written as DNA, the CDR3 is TGTGCCAGCAAGGCCGGGACTAGCAATTCAGGATCCACAGATACGCAGTATTTT.

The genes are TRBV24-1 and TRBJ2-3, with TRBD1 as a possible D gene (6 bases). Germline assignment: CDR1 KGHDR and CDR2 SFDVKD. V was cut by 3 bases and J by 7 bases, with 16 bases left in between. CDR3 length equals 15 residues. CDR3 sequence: CATSDRTEPGNTQYF. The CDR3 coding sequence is TGTGCCACCAGTGATCGGACAGAGCCAGGGAATACGCAGTATTTT.

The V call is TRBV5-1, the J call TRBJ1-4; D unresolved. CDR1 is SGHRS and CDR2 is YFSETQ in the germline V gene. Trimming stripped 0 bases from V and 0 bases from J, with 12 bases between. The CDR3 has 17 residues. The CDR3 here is CASSLGTGRATNEKLFF. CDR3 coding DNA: TGCGCCAGCAGCTTGGGGACGGGAAGGGCAACTAATGAAAAACTGTTTTTT.

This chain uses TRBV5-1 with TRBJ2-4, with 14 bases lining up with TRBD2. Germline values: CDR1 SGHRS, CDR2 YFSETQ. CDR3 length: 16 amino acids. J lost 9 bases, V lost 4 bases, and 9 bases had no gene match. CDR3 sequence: CASSPGLAGGRAIQYF. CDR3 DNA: TGCGCCAGCAGCCCCGGACTAGCGGGAGGTAGGGCCATTCAGTACTTC.

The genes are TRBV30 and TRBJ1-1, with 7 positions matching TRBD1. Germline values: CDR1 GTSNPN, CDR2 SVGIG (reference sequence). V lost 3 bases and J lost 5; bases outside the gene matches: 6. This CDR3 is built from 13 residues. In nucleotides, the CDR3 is TGTGCCTGGAGCCTACAGGGGTTGACTGAAGCTTTCTTT. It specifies CAWSLQGLTEAFF.

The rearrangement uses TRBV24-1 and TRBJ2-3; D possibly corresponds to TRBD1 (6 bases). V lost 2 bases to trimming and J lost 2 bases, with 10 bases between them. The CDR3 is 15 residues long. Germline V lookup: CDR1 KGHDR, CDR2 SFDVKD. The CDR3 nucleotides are TGTGCCACCAGTGATTCCAGGACAGACACAGATACGCAGTATTTT. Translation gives CATSDSRTDTDTQYF.

In DNA, the CDR3 is TGTGCCAGCTATACCCTAGCGGGAGAAGGAGATACGCAGTATTTT. It codes for CASYTLAGEGDTQYF. The chain carries TRBV27 and TRBJ2-3, with 10 bases matching TRBD2. The germline gives CDR1 MNHEY, CDR2 SMNVEV (reference sequence). Unmatched junction bases numbered 10, after V lost 8 bases and J lost 5 bases. This CDR3 is built from 15 residues.

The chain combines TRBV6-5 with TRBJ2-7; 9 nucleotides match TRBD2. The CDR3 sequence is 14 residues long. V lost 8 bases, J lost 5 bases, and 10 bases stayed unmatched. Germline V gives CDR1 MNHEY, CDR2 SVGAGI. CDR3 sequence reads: CASVVAGVRNEQYF. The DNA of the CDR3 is TGTGCCAGCGTTGTAGCGGGAGTTCGGAACGAGCAGTACTTC.

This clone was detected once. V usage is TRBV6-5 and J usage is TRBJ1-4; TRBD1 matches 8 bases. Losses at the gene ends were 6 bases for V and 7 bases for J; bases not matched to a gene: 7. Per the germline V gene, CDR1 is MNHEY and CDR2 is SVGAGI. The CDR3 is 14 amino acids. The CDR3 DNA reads TGTGCCAGCAGCCAGGGGGCGGGATTTGAAAAACTGTTTTTT. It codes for CASSQGAGFEKLFF.

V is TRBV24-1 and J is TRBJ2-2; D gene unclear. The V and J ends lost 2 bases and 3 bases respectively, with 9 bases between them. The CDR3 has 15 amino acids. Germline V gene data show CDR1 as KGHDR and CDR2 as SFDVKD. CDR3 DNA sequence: TGTGCCACCAGTGATTCCCGGAGATACACCGGGGAGCTGTTTTTT. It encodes CATSDSRRYTGELFF.